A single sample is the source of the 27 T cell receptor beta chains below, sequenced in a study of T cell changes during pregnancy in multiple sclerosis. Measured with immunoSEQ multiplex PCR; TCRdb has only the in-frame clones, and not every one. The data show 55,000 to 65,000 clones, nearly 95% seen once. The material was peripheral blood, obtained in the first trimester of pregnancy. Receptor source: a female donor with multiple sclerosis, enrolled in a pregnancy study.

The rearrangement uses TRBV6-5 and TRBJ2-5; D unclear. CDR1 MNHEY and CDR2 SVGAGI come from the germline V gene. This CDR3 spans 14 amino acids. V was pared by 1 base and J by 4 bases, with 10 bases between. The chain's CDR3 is CASSYWAPGETQYF. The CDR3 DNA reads TGTGCCAGCAGTTACTGGGCGCCAGGAGAGACCCAGTACTTC.

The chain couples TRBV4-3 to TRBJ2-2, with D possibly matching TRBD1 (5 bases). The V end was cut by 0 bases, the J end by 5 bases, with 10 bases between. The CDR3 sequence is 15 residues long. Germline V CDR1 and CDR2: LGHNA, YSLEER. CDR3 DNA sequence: TGCGCCAGCAGCCAAGACAGGGATGGAACCGGGGAGCTGTTTTTT. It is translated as CASSQDRDGTGELFF.

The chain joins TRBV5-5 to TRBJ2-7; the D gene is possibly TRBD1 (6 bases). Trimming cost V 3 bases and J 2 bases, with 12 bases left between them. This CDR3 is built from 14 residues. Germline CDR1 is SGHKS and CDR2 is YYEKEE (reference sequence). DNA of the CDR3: TGTGCCAGCAGCTCTCCGGGACAAACCTACGAGCAGTACTTC. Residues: CASSSPGQTYEQYF.

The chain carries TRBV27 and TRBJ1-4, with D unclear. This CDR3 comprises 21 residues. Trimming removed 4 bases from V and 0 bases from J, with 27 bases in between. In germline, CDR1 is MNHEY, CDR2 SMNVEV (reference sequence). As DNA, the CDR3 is TGTGCCAGCAGTTCGAGATCCTCCCGGACTGCGGTATTTGCAACTAATGAAAAACTGTTTTTT. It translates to CASSSRSSRTAVFATNEKLFF. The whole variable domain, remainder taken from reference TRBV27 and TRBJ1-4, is EAQVTQNPRYLITVTGKKLTVTCSQNMNHEYMSWYRQDPGLGLRQIYYSMNVEVTDKGDVPEGYKVSRKEKRNFPLILESPSPNQTSLYFCASSSRSSRTAVFATNEKLFFGSGTQLSVL.

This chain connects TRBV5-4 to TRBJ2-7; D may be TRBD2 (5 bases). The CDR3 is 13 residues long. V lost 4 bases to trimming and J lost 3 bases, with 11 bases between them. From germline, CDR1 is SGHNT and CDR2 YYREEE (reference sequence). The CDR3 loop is CASSRTGIYEQYF. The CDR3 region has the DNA TGTGCCAGCAGCCGGACTGGGATCTACGAGCAGTACTTC. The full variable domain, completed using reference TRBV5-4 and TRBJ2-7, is ETGVTQSPTHLIKTRGQQVTLRCSSQSGHNTVSWYQQALGQGPQFIFQYYREEENGRGNFPPRFSGLQFPNYSSELNVNALELDDSALYLCASSRTGIYEQYFGPGTRLTVT.

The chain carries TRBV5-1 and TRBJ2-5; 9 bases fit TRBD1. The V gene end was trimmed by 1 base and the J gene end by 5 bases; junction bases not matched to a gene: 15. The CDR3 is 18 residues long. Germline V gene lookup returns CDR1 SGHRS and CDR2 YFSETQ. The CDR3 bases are TGCGCCAGCAGCTTGTTCCCCCCCTTGCACAGGGGGCTGGAGACCCAGTACTTC. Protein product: CASSLFPPLHRGLETQYF. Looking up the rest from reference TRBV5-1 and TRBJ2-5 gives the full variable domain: KAGVTQTPRYLIKTRGQQVTLSCSPISGHRSVSWYQQTPGQGLQFLFEYFSETQRNKGNFPGRFSGRQFSNSRSEMNVSTLELGDSALYLCASSLFPPLHRGLETQYFGPGTRLLVL.

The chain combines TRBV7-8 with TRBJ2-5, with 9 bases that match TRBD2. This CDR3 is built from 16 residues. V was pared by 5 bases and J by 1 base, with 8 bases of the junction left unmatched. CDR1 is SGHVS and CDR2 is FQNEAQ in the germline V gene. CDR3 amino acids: CASSLEGRGGQETQYF. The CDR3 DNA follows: TGTGCCAGCAGCCTCGAGGGGCGGGGGGGCCAAGAGACCCAGTACTTC.

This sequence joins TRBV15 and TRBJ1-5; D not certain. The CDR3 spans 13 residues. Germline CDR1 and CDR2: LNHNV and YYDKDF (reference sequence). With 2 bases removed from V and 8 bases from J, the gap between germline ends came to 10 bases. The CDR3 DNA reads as TGTGCCACCAGCAGACAGCGTCTAGAGCCCCAGCATTTT. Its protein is CATSRQRLEPQHF.

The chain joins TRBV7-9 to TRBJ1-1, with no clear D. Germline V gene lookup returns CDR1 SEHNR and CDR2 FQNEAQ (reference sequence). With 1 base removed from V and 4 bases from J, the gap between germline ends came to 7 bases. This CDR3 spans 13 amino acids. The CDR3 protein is CASSLVLSTEAFF. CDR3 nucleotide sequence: TGTGCCAGCAGCTTAGTTCTGAGCACTGAAGCTTTCTTT.

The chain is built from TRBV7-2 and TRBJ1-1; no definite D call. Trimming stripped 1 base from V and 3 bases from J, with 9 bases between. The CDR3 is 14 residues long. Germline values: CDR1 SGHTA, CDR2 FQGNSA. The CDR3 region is CASSLVAEDTEAFF. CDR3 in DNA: TGTGCCAGCAGCTTAGTCGCAGAAGACACTGAAGCTTTCTTT.

The CDR3 loop reads CAISLTGFTNTGELFF. The CDR3 region has the DNA TGTGCCATCAGCCTAACAGGATTTACGAACACCGGGGAGCTGTTTTTT. The chain links TRBV10-3 to TRBJ2-2, with D possibly being TRBD1 (5 bases). Between the trimmed V and J ends, which lost 6 bases and 0 bases, there was a span of 14 bases. The CDR3 runs 16 residues. Germline V CDR1 and CDR2: ENHRY, SYGVKD.

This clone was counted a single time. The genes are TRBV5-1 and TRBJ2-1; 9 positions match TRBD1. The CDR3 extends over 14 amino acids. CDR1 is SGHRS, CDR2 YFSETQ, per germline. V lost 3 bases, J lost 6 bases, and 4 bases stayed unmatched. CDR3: CASSSGTGSNEQFF. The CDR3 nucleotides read TGCGCCAGCAGCTCTGGGACAGGGTCCAATGAGCAGTTCTTC.

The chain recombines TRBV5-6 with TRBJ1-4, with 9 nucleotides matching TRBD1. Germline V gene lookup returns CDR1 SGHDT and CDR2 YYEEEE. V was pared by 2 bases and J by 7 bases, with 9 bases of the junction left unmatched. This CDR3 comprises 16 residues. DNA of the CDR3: TGTGCCAGCAGCTTTTCGCCCGGGACAGGGAGTGAAAAACTGTTTTTT. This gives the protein CASSFSPGTGSEKLFF. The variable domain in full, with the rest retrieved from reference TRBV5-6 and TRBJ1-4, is DAGVTQSPTHLIKTRGQQVTLRCSPKSGHDTVSWYQQALGQGPQFIFQYYEEEERQRGNFPDRFSGHQFPNYSSELNVNALLLGDSALYLCASSFSPGTGSEKLFFGSGTQLSVL.

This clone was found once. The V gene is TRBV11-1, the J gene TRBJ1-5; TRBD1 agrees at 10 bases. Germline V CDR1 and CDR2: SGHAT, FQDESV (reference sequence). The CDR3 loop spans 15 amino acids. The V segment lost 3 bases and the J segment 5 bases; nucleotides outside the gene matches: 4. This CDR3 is CASSLTGGRDQPQHF. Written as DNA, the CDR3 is TGTGCCAGCAGCTTGACAGGGGGCAGGGATCAGCCCCAGCATTTT.

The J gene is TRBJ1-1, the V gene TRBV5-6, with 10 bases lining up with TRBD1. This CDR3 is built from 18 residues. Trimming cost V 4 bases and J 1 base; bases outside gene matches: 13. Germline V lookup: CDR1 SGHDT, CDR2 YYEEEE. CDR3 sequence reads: CASSPVPGQGKTNTEAFF. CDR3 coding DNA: TGTGCCAGCAGCCCGGTCCCGGGACAGGGGAAGACGAACACTGAAGCTTTCTTT.

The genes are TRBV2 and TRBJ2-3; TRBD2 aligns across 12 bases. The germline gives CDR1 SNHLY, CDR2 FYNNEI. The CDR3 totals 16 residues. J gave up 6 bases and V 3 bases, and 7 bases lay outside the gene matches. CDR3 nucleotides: TGTGCCAGCAGTGAGGAGGGACTAGCGGGCCTCGATACGCAGTATTTT. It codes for CASSEEGLAGLDTQYF.

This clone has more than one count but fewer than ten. CDR3 amino acids: CASSELTGTGREKLFF. CDR3 nucleotides: TGTGCCAGCAGTGAATTAACCGGGACAGGGCGTGAAAAACTGTTTTTT. This chain uses TRBV6-1 with TRBJ1-4, with 9 bases fitting TRBD1. The V segment lost 2 bases and the J segment 7 bases; nucleotides outside the gene matches: 8. The CDR3 length is 16 residues. Germline values: CDR1 MNHNS, CDR2 SASEGT.

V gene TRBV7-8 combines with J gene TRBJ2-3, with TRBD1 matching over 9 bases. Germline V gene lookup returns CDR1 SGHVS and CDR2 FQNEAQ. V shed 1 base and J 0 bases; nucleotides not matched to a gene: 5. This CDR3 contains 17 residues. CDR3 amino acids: CASSLVGTGISTDTQYF. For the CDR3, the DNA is TGTGCCAGCAGCTTAGTAGGGACAGGGATTAGCACAGATACGCAGTATTTT.

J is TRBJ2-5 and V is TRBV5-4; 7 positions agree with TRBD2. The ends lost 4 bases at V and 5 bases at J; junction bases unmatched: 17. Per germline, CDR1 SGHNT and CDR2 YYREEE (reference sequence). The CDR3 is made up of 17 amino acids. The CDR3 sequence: CASSLPASGQRGETQYF. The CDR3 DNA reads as TGTGCCAGCAGCCTGCCGGCTAGCGGTCAGCGGGGCGAGACCCAGTACTTC. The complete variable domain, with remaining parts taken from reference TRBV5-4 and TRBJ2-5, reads ETGVTQSPTHLIKTRGQQVTLRCSSQSGHNTVSWYQQALGQGPQFIFQYYREEENGRGNFPPRFSGLQFPNYSSELNVNALELDDSALYLCASSLPASGQRGETQYFGPGTRLLVL.

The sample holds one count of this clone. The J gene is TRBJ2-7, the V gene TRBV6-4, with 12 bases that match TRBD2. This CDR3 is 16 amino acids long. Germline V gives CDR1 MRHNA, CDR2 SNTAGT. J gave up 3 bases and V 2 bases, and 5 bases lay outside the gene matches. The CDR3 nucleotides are TGTGCCAGCAGTGACCCCCGACTAGCGGGGGACTACGAGCAGTACTTC. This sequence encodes CASSDPRLAGDYEQYF.

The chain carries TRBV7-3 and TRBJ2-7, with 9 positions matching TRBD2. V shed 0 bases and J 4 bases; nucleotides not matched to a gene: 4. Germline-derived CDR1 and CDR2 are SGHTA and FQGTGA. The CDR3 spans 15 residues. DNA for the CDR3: TGTGCCAGCAGCTTAACTAGCGGGGGACCTTACGAGCAGTACTTC. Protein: CASSLTSGGPYEQYF.

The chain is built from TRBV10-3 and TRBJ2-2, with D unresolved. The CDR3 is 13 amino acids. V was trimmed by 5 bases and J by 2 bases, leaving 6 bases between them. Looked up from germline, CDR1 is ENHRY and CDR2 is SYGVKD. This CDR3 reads CAISSGNTGELFF. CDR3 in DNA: TGTGCCATCAGTTCAGGAAACACCGGGGAGCTGTTTTTT.

The DNA of the CDR3 is TGTGCCAGCAGTCCTTCAGGGTGGGGCTACGAGCAGTACTTC. Protein sequence: CASSPSGWGYEQYF. The chain recombines TRBV28 with TRBJ2-7; D is possibly TRBD1 (5 bases). Trimming removed 5 bases at V and 3 bases at J, with 14 bases between. CDR3 length: 14 amino acids. Germline V CDR1 and CDR2: MDHEN, SYDVKM.

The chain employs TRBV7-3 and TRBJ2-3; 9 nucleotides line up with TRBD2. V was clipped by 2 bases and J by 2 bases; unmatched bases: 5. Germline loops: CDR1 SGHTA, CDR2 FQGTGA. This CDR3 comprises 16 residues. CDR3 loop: CASSLPAGGHTDTQYF. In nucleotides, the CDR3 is TGTGCCAGCAGCTTACCAGCGGGGGGACACACAGATACGCAGTATTTT.

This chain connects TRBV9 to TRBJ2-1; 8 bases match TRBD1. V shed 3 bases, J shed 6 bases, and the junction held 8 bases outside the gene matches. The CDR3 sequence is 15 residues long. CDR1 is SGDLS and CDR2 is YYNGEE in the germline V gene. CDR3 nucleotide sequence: TGTGCCAGCAGCGCCGGACAGGGCATAGGCAATGAGCAGTTCTTC. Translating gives CASSAGQGIGNEQFF.

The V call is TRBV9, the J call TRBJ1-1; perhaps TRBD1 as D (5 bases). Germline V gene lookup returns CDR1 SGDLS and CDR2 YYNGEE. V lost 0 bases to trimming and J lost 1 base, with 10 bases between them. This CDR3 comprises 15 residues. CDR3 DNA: TGTGCCAGCAGCGTAGGCCCGGGGGGGAACACTGAAGCTTTCTTT. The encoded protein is CASSVGPGGNTEAFF. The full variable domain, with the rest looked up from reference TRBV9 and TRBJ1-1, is DSGVTQTPKHLITATGQRVTLRCSPRSGDLSVYWYQQSLDQGLQFLIQYYNGEERAKGNILERFSAQQFPDLHSELNLSSLELGDSALYFCASSVGPGGNTEAFFGQGTRLTVV.

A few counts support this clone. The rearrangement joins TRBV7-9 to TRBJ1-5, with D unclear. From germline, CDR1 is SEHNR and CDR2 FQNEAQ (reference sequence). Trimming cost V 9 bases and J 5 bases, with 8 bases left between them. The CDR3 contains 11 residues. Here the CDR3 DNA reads TGTGCCAGAGACTCCTATCAGCCCCAGCATTTT. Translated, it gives CARDSYQPQHF. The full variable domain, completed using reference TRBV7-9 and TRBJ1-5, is DTGVSQNPRHKITKRGQNVTFRCDPISEHNRLYWYRQTLGQGPEFLTYFQNEAQLEKSRLLSDRFSAERPKGSFSTLEIQRTEQGDSAMYLCARDSYQPQHFGDGTRLSIL.